The clone carrying this T cell receptor beta chain was seen more than once but under ten times. Its specificity is unknown. These data come from a study of T-cell reconstitution after alpha-beta-depleted transplantation in children. Study outcomes and limitations: Once a year had passed after transplant, T-cell counts and diversity came mostly from newly produced T cells. From surviving recipient T cells and thymic progenitors came the high day-60 TCRbeta diversity observed in some patients. About two months after transplant, alpha-beta T cells reportedly came from several hundred expanded graft clones.

Germline CDR1 is DFQATT and CDR2 is SNEGSKA (reference sequence). This CDR3 contains 16 residues. V was pared by 0 bases and J by 3 bases, with 5 bases of the junction left unmatched. For TCRbeta, the library was prepared with unique molecular identifiers. TCRdb passed the PCR reads through MiXCR, listing each CDR3 protein once. The data show about 830,000 distinct CDR3 sequences, 16% seen once. This receptor was taken from a male patient younger than 18 who had a stem cell transplant for acute lymphoblastic leukemia, so the T cells may come from the graft donor. Source: PBMCs, mostly from graft donor cells, taken 360 days after TCRalphabeta/CD19-depleted stem cell transplant. The chain couples TRBV20-1 to TRBJ2-7; 13 bases align to TRBD2. The CDR3 DNA reads as TGCAGTGCTAGAGATTTACTAGCGGGAGGGTACTACGAGCAGTACTTC. Translation gives CSARDLLAGGYYEQYF.